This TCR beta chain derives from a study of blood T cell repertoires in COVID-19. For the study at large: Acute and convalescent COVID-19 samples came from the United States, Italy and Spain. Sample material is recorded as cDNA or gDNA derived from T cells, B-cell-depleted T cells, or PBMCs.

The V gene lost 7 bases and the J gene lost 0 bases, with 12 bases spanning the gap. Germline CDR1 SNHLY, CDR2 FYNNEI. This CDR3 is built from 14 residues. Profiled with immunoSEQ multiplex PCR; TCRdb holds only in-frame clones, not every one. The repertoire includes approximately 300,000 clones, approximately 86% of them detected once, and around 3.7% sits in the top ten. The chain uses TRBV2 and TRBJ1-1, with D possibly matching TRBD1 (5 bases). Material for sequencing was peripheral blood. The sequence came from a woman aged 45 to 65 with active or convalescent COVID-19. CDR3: CASTWTPLNTEAFF. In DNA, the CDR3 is TGTGCCAGCACTTGGACACCTCTGAACACTGAAGCTTTCTTT.